Reported below is one T cell receptor beta chain. Sequenced by immunoSEQ multiplex PCR; TCRdb stores in-frame clones only, minus some. The table shows roughly 120,000 clones, with 80% to 95% occurring only once. This sample was taken from a study of T cell changes during pregnancy in multiple sclerosis. Germline CDR1 is MNHEY and CDR2 is SVGAGI. V lost 5 bases and J lost 7, with 17 bases in between. The CDR3 contains 15 residues. The genes are TRBV6-5 and TRBJ1-4, with a weak D call TRBD1 (6 bases). The clonotype was recovered from a female donor with multiple sclerosis, enrolled in a pregnancy study. The sample in question was peripheral blood, obtained before pregnancy. CDR3 coding DNA: TGTGCCAGCAGTCCACCTGACAGGAGAGGTGAAAAACTGTTTTTT. It yields the protein CASSPPDRRGEKLFF.